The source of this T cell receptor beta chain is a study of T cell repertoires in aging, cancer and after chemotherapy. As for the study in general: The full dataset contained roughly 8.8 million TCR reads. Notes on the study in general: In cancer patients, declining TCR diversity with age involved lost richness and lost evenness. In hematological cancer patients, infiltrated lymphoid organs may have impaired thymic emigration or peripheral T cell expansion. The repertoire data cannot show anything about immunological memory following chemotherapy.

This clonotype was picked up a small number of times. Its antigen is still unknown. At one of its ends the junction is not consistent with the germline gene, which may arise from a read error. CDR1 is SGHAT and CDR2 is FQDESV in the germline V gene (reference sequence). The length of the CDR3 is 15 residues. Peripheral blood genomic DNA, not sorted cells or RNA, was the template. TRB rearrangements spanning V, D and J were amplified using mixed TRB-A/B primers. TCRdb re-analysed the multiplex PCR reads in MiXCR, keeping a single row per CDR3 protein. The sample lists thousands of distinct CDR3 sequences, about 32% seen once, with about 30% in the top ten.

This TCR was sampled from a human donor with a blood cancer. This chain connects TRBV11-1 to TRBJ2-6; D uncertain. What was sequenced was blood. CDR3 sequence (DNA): TGCGCCAGCACCCCGGATCTCTCTGGGGCCAACGTCCTGACTTTC. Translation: CASTPDLSGANVLTF. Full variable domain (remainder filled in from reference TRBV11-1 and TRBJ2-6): EAEVAQSPRYKITEKSQAVAFWCDPISGHATLYWYRQILGQGPELLVQFQDESVVDDSQLPKDRFSAERLKGVDSTLKIQPAELGDSAMYLCASTPDLSGANVLTFGAGSRLTVL.